This T cell receptor (beta chain) was captured by sequencing in a study of blood T cell repertoires in COVID-19. The length of the CDR3 is 13 residues. V gave up 3 bases and J gave up 17 bases; unmatched junction bases: 10. Germline assignment: CDR1 KGHSH and CDR2 LQKENI. Clones were sequenced by immunoSEQ multiplex PCR, and TCRdb holds only the in-frame ones, with some missing. The sample includes about 280,000 clones, roughly four fifths seen only once; the top ten take 5%. This clone was counted a single time. The chain recombines TRBV18 with TRBJ1-4; 9 nucleotides line up with TRBD1. Sequencing input: PBMCs or T cells enriched from blood (not recorded which). The sequence derives from a man aged 35 to 55 who had been exposed to COVID-19. In DNA, the CDR3 is TGTGCCAGCTCACCCGATTCGGGACAGGGAGCCTTTTTT. This translates into CASSPDSGQGAFF.